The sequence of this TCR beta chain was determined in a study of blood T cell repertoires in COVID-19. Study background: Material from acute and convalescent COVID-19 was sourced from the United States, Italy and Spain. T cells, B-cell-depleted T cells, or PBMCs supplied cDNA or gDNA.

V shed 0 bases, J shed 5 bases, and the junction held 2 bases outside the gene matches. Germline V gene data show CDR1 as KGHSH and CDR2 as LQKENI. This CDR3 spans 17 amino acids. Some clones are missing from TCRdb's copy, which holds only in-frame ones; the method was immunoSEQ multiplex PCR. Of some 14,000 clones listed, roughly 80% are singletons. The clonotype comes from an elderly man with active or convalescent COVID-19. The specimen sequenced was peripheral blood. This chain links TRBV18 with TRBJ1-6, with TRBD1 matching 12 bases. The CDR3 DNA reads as TGTGCCAGCTCACCACCGGGGACAGGGGGCCATAATTCACCCCTCCACTTT. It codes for CASSPPGTGGHNSPLHF.